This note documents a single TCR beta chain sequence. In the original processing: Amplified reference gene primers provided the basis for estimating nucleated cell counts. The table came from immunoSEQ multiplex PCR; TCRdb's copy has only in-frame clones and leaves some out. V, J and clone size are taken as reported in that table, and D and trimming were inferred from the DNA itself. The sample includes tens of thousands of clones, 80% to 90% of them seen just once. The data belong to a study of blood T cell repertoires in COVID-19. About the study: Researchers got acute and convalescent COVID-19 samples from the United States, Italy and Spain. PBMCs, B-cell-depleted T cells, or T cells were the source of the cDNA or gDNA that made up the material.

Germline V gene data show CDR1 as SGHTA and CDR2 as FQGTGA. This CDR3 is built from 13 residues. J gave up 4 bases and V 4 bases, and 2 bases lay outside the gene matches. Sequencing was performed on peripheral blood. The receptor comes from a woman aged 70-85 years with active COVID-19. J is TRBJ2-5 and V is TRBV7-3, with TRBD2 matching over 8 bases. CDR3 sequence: CASSSRGGETQYF. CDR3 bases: TGTGCCAGCAGCTCTCGGGGGGGAGAGACCCAGTACTTC. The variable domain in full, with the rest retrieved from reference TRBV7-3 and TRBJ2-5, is GAGVSQTPSNKVTEKGKYVELRCDPISGHTALYWYRQSLGQGPEFLIYFQGTGAADDSGLPNDRFFAVRPEGSVSTLKIQRTERGDSAVYLCASSSRGGETQYFGPGTRLLVL.